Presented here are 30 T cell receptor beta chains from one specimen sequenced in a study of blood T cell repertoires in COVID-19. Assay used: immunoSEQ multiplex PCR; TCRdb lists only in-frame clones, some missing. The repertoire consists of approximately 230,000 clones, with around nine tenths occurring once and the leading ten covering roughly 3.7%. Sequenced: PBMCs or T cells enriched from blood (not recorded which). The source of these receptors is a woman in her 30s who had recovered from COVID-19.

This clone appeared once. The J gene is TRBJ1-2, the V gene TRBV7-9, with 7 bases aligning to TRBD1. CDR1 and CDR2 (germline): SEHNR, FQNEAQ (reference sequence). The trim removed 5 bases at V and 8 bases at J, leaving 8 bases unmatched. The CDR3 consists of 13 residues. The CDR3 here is CASSKTGLEGYTF. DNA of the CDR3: TGTGCCAGCAGCAAGACAGGGTTAGAAGGCTACACCTTC.

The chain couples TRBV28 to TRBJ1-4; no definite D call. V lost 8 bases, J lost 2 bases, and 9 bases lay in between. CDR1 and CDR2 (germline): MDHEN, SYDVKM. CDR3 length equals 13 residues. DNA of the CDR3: TGTGCCAGCGCCGGTTTTACTAATGAAAAACTGTTTTTT. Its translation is CASAGFTNEKLFF.

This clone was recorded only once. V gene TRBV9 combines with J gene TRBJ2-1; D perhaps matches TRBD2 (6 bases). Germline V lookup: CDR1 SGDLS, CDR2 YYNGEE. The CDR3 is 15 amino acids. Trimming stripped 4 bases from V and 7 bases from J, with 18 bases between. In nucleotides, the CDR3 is TGTGCCAGCAGCAACAGCCCGGCGGGGCCTAATGAGCAGTTCTTC. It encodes CASSNSPAGPNEQFF.

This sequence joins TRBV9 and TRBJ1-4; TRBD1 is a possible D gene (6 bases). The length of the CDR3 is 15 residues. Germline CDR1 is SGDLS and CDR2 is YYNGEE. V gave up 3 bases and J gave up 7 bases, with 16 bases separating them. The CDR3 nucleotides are TGTGCCAGCAGCGCGACTGGGACAAGGGGTGAAAAACTGTTTTTT. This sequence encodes CASSATGTRGEKLFF.

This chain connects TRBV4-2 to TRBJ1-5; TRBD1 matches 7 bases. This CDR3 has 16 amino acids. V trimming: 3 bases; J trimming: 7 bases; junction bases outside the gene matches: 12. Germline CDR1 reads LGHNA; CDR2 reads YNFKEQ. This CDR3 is CASSQDQPGGGQPQHF. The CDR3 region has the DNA TGTGCCAGCAGCCAGGACCAACCAGGGGGAGGCCAGCCCCAGCATTTT.

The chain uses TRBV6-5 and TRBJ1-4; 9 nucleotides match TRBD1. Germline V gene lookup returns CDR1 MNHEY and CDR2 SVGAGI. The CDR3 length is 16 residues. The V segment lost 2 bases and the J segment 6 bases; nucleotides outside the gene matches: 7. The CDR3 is CASSYLPGQGHEKLFF. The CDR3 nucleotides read TGTGCCAGCAGTTACCTTCCGGGACAGGGTCATGAAAAACTGTTTTTT.

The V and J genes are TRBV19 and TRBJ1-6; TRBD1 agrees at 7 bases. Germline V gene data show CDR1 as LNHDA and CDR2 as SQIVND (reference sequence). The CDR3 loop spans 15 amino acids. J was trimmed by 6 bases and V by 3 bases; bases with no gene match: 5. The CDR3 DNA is TGTGCCAGTAGTATGGGGACAGCTGTTAATTCACCCCTCCACTTT. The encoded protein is CASSMGTAVNSPLHF.

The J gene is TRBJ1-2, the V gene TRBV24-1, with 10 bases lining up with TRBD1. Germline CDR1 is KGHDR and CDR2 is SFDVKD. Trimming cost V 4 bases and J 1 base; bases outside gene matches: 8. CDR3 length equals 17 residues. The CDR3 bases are TGTGCCACCAGTGACCCCGGACAGGGGGGCCATAACTATGGCTACACCTTC. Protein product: CATSDPGQGGHNYGYTF.

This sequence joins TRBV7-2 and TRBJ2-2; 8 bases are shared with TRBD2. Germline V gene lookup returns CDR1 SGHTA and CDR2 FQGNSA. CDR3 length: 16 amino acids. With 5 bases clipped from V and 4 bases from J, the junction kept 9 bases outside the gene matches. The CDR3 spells CASSPRAGDRTGELFF. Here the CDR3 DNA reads TGTGCCAGCAGCCCCCGAGCGGGAGATCGCACCGGGGAGCTGTTTTTT. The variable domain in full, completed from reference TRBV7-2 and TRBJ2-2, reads GAGVSQSPSNKVTEKGKDVELRCDPISGHTALYWYRQSLGQGLEFLIYFQGNSAPDKSGLPSDRFSAERTGGSVSTLTIQRTQQEDSAVYLCASSPRAGDRTGELFFGEGSRLTVL.

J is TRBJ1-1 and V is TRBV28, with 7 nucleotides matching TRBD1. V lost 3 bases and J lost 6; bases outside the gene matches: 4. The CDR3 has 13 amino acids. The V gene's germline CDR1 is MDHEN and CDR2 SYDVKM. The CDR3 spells CASSLGQPAEAFF. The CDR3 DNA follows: TGTGCCAGCAGTTTGGGACAGCCGGCTGAAGCTTTCTTT. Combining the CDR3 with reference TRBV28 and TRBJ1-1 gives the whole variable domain DVKVTQSSRYLVKRTGEKVFLECVQDMDHENMFWYRQDPGLGLRLIYFSYDVKMKEKGDIPEGYSVSREKKERFSLILESASTNQTSMYLCASSLGQPAEAFFGQGTRLTVV.

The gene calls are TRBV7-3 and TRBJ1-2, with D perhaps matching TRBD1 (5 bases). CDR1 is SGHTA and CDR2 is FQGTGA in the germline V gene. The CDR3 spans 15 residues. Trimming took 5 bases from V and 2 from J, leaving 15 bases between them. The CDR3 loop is CASSATGQLNYGYTF. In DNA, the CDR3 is TGTGCCAGCAGCGCCACAGGACAACTAAACTATGGCTACACCTTC.

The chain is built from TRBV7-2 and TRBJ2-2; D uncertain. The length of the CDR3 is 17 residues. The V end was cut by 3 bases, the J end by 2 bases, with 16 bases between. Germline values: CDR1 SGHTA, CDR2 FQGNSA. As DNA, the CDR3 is TGTGCCAGCAGCTTTCCCACTCTAACTCTAAACACCGGGGAGCTGTTTTTT. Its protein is CASSFPTLTLNTGELFF.

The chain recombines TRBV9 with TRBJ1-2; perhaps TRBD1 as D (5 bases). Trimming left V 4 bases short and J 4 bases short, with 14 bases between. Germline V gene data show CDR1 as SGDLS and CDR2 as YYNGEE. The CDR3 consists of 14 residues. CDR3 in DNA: TGTGCCAGCAGCCCAGATCGACAGTCCTATGGCTACACCTTC. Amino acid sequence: CASSPDRQSYGYTF.

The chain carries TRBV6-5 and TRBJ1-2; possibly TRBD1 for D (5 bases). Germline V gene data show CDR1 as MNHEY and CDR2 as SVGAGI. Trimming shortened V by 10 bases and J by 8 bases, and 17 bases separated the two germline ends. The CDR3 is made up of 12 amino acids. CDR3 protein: CAIAATGEGYTF. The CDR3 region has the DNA TGTGCCATCGCGGCCACGGGGGAAGGCTACACCTTC.

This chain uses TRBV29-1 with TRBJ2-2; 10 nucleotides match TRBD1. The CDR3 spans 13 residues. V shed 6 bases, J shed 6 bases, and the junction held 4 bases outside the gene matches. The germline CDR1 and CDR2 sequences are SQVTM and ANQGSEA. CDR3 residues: CSVAGQGPGELFF. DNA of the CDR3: TGCAGCGTGGCGGGACAGGGGCCCGGGGAGCTGTTTTTT.

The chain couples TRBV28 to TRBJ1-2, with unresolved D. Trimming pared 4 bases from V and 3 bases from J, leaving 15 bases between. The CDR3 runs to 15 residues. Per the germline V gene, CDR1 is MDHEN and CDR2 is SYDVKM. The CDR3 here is CASSSHSGEYYGYTF. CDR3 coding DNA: TGTGCCAGCAGTTCCCATTCTGGGGAGTACTATGGCTACACCTTC.

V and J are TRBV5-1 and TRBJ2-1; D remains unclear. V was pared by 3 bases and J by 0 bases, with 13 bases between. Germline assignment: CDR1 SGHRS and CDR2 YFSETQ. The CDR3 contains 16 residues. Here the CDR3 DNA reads TGCGCCAGCAGCTGGCGACTCATCAGCTCCTACAATGAGCAGTTCTTC. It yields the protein CASSWRLISSYNEQFF.

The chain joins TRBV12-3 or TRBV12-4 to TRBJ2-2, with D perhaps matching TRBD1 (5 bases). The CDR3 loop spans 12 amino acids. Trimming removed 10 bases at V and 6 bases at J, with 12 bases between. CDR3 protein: CATQRGSGELFF. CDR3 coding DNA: TGTGCCACCCAAAGGGGATCCGGGGAGCTGTTTTTT.

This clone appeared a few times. The CDR3 spells CASSFQRTSYNEQFF. The CDR3 DNA reads as TGCGCCAGCAGCTTCCAGCGTACCTCCTACAATGAGCAGTTCTTC. V gene TRBV4-3 combines with J gene TRBJ2-1; D remains unclear. V lost 5 bases and J 0 bases, leaving 11 bases between the germline ends. Germline V gives CDR1 LGHNA, CDR2 YSLEER. This CDR3 contains 15 residues.

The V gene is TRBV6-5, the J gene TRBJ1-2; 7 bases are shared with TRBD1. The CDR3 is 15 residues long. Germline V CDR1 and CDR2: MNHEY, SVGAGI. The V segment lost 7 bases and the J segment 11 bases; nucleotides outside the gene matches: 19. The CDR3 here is CASTSLGRQGWPYTF. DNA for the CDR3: TGTGCCAGCACTTCCTTGGGGCGACAGGGATGGCCTTACACCTTC.

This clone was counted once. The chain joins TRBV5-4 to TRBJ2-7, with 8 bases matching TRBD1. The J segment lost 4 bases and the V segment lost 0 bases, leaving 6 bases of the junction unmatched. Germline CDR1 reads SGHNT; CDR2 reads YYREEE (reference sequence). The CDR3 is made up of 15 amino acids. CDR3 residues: CASSLGQGKSYEQYF. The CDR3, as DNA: TGTGCCAGCAGCTTGGGACAGGGGAAATCTTACGAGCAGTACTTC.

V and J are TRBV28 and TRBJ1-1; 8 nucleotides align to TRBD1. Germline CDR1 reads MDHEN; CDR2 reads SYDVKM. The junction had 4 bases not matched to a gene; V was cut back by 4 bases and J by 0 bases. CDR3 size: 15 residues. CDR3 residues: CASSSTGVMNTEAFF. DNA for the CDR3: TGTGCCAGCAGTTCGACAGGGGTCATGAACACTGAAGCTTTCTTT. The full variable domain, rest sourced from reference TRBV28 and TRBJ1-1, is DVKVTQSSRYLVKRTGEKVFLECVQDMDHENMFWYRQDPGLGLRLIYFSYDVKMKEKGDIPEGYSVSREKKERFSLILESASTNQTSMYLCASSSTGVMNTEAFFGQGTRLTVV.

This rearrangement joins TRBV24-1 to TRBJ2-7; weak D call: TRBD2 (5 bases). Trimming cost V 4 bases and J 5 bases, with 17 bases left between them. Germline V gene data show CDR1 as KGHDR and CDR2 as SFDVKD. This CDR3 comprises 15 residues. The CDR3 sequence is CATSDSSDYLNEQYF. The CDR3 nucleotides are TGTGCCACCAGTGACTCTTCTGACTACCTAAACGAGCAGTACTTC.

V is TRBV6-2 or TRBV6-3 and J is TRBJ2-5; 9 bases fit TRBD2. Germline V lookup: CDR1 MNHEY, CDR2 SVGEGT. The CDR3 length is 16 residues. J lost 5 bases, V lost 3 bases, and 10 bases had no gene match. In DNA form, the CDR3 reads TGTGCCAGCAGTTATCGATTAGCGGGAGTTACGGAGACCCAGTACTTC. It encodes CASSYRLAGVTETQYF.

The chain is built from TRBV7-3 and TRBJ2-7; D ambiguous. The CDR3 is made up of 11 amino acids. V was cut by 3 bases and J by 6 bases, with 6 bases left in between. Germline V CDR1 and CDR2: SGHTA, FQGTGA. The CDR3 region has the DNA TGTGCCAGCAGCTTTGGCGGCGAGCAGTACTTC. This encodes CASSFGGEQYF.

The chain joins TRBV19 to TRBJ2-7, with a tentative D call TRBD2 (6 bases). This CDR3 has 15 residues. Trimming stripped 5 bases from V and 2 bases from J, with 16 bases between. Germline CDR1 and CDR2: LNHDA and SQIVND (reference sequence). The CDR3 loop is CASSLSEGGAYEQYF. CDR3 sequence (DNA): TGTGCCAGTAGTCTATCCGAGGGCGGGGCCTACGAGCAGTACTTC.

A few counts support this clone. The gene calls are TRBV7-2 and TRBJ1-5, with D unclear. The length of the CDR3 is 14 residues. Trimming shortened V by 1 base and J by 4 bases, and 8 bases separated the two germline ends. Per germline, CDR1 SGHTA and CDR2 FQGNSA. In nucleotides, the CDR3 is TGTGCCAGCAGCTTAGTAGACGGGAATCAGCCCCAGCATTTT. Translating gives CASSLVDGNQPQHF. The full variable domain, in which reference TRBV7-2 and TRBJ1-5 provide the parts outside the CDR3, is GAGVSQSPSNKVTEKGKDVELRCDPISGHTALYWYRQSLGQGLEFLIYFQGNSAPDKSGLPSDRFSAERTGGSVSTLTIQRTQQEDSAVYLCASSLVDGNQPQHFGDGTRLSIL.

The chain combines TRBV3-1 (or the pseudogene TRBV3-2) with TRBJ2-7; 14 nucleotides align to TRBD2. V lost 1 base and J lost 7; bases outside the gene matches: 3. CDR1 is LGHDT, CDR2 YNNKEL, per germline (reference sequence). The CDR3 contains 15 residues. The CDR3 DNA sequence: TGTGCCAGCAGCCAAGGACTAGCGGGAGGGAGGGAGCAGTACTTC. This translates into CASSQGLAGGREQYF.

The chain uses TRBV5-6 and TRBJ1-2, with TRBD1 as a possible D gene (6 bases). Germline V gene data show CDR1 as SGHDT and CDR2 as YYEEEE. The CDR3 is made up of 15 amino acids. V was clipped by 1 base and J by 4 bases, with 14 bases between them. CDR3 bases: TGTGCCAGCAGCTTGACAGGGACCTTCCTCTATGGCTACACCTTC. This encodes CASSLTGTFLYGYTF.

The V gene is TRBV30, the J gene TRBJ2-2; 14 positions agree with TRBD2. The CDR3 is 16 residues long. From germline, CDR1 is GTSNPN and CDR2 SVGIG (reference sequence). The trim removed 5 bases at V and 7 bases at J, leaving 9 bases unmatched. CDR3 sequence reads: CAWEPGLAGAGGELFF. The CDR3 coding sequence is TGTGCCTGGGAGCCGGGACTAGCGGGAGCGGGCGGGGAGCTGTTTTTT.